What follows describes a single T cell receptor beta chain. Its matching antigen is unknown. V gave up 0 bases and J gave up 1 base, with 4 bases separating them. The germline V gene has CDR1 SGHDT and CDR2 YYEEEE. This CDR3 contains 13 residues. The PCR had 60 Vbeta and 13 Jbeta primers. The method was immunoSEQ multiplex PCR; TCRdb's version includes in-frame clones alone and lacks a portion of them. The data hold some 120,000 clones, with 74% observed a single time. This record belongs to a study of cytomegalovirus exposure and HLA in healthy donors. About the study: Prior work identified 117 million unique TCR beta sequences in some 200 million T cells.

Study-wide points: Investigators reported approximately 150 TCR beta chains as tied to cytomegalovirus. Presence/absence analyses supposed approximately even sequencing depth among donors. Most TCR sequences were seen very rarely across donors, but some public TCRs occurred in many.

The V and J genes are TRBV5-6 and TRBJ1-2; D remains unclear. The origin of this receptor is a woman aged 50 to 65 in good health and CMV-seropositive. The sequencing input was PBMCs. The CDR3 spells CASSLGSNYGYTF. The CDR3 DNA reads TGTGCCAGCAGCTTGGGGAGTAACTATGGCTACACCTTC. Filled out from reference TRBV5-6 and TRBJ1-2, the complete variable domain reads DAGVTQSPTHLIKTRGQQVTLRCSPKSGHDTVSWYQQALGQGPQFIFQYYEEEERQRGNFPDRFSGHQFPNYSSELNVNALLLGDSALYLCASSLGSNYGYTFGSGTRLTVV.